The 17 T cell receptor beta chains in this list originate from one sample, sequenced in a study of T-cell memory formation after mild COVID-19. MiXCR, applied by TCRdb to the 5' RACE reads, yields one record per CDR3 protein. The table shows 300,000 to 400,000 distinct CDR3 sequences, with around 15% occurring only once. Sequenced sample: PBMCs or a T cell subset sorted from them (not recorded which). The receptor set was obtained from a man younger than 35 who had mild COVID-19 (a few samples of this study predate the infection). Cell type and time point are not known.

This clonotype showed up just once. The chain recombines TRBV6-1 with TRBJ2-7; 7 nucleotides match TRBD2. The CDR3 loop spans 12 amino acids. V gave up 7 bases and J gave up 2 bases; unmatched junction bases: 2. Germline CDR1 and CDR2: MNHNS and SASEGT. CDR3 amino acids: CASISGTYEQYF. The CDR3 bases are TGTGCCAGCATCAGCGGGACCTACGAGCAGTACTTC.

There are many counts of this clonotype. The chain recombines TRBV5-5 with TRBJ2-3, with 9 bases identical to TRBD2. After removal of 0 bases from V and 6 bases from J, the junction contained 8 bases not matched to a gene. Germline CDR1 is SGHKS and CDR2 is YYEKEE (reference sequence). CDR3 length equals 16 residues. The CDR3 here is CASSLEAGGWTDTQYF. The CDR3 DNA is TGTGCCAGCAGCTTGGAAGCGGGGGGCTGGACTGATACGCAGTATTTT. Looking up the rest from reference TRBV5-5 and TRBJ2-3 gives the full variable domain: DAGVTQSPTHLIKTRGQQVTLRCSPISGHKSVSWYQQVLGQGPQFIFQYYEKEERGRGNFPDRFSARQFPNYSSELNVNALLLGDSALYLCASSLEAGGWTDTQYFGPGTRLTVL.

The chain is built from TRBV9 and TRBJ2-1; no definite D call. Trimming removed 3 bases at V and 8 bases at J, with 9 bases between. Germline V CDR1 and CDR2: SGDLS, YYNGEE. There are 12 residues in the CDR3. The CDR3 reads CASSGLGHEQFF. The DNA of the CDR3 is TGTGCCAGCAGCGGCCTCGGTCATGAGCAGTTCTTC.

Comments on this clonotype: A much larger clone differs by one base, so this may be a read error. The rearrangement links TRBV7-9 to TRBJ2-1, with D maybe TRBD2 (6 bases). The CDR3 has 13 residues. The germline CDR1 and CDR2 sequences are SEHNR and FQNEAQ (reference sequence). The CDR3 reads CDSSLELAAVQFF. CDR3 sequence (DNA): TGTGACAGCAGCTTAGAACTAGCCGCCGTGCAGTTCTTC.

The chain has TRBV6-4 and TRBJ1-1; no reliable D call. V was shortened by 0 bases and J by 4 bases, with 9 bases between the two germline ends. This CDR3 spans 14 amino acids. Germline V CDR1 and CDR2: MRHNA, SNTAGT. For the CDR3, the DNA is TGTGCCAGCAGTGACTCAATGGAAAGCACTGAAGCTTTCTTT. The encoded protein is CASSDSMESTEAFF.

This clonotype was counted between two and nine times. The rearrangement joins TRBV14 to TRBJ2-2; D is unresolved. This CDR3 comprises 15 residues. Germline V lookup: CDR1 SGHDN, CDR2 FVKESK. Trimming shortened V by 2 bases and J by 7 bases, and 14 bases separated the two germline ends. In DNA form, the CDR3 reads TGTGCCAGCAGCCAAAACTGGGCATCGGGCGGGGAGCTGTTTTTT. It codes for CASSQNWASGGELFF.

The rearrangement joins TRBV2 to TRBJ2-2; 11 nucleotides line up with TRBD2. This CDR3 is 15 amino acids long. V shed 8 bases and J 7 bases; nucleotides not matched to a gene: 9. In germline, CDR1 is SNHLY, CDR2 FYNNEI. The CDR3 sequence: CASGSLAGGIGELFF. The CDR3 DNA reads TGTGCCAGCGGATCGCTAGCGGGGGGAATCGGGGAGCTGTTTTTT. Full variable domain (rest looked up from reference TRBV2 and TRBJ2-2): EPEVTQTPSHQVTQMGQEVILRCVPISNHLYFYWYRQILGQKVEFLVSFYNNEISEKSEIFDDQFSVERPDGSNFTLKIRSTKLEDSAMYFCASGSLAGGIGELFFGEGSRLTVL.

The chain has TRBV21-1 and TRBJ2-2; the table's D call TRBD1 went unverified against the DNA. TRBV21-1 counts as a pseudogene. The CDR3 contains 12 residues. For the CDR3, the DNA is TGTGCCGGGACAGTAGACACCGGGGAGCTGTTTTTT. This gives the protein CAGTVDTGELFF.

The CDR3 nucleotides read TGTGCCATCAGTGAGTCTGACCAGGTTGAGCCCCAGCATTTT. Translating it yields CAISESDQVEPQHF. J is TRBJ1-5 and V is TRBV10-3; no firm D call. Germline CDR1 and CDR2: ENHRY and SYGVKD. The CDR3 consists of 14 residues. Trimming left V 0 bases short and J 8 bases short, with 11 bases between.

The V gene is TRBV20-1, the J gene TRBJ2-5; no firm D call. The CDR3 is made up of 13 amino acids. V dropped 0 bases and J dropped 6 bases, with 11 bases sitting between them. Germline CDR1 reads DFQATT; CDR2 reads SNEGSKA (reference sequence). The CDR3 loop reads CSARDPVGKTQYF. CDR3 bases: TGCAGTGCTAGAGATCCGGTGGGGAAGACCCAGTACTTC.

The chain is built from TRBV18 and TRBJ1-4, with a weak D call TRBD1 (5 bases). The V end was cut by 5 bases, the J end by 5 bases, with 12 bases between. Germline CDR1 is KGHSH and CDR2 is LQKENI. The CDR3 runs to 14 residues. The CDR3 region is CASSSRDGNEKLFF. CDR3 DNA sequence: TGTGCCAGCTCATCCCGGGACGGAAATGAAAAACTGTTTTTT.

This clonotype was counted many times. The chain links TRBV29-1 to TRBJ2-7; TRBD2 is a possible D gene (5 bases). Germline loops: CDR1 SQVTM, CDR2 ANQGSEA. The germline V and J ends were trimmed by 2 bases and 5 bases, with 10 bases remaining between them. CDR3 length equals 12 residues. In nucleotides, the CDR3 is TGCAGCGTTGAATTACGGGATAACGAGCAGTACTTC. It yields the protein CSVELRDNEQYF.

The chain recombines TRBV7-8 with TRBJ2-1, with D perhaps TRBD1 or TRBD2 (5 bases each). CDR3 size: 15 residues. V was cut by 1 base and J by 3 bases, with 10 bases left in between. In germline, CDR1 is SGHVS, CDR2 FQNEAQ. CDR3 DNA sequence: TGTGCCAGCAGCTTAGAACTAGACAGCTACAATGAGCAGTTCTTC. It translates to CASSLELDSYNEQFF.

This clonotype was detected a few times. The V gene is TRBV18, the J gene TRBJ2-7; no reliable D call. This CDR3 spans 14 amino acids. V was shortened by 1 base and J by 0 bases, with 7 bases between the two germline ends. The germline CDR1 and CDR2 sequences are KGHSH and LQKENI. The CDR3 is CASSPQHLSYEQYF. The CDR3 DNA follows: TGTGCCAGCTCACCACAACACCTCTCCTACGAGCAGTACTTC.

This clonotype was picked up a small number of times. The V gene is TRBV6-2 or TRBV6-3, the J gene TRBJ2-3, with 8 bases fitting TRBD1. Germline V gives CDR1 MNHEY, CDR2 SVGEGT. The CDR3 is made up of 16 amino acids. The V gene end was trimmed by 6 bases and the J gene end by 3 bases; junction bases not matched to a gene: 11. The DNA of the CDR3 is TGTGCCAGCAGCTATGGGGGGACAGGAAATACAGATACGCAGTATTTT. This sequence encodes CASSYGGTGNTDTQYF.

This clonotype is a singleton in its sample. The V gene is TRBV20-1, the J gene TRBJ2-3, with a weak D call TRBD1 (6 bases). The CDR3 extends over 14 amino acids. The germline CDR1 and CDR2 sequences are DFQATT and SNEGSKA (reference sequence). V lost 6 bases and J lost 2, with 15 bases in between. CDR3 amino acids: CSASLRGITDTQYF. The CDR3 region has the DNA TGCAGTGCCAGCCTAAGGGGGATCACAGATACGCAGTATTTT.

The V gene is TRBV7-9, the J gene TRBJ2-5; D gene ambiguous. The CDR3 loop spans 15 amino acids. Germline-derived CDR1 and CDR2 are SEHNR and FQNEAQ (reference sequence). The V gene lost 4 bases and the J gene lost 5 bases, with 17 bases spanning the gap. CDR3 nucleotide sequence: TGTGCCAGCAGCTCGTTCGACCTGACCGGGGAGACCCAGTACTTC. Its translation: CASSSFDLTGETQYF.